The T cell receptor beta chain under discussion was sequenced for a study of T cell clonality in common variable immunodeficiency. Looked up from germline, CDR1 is WNHNN and CDR2 is SYGVQD (reference sequence). The V and J ends lost 6 bases and 4 bases, in that order; junction bases with no gene match: 15. The CDR3 is 17 amino acids. Repertoires were generated with immunoSEQ multiplex PCR, while TCRdb's copy carries only in-frame clones and drops some. The profile covers about 52,000 clones, none occurring a single time. Caucasian heritage predominated among both patients and controls. Study observations and caveats: CVID patient heterogeneity limited repertoire-clinical complication correlations.

This clone was observed at least ten times. Its target is not known. The read terminates 3 residues ahead of where the CDR3 ends, so the germline J gene completes it. What was sequenced was peripheral blood mononuclear cells. This rearrangement joins TRBV10-1 to TRBJ2-3; the match to TRBD1 covers 8 bases. This TCR came from a person aged 18 to 69 in good health. CDR3 DNA, as far as it was read: TGCGCCAGCAGCGACGTCTCGGGCAGGGGGCTGTCAGATACG. It translates to CASSDVSGRGLSDT. The CDR3 in full is CASSDVSGRGLSDTQYF.